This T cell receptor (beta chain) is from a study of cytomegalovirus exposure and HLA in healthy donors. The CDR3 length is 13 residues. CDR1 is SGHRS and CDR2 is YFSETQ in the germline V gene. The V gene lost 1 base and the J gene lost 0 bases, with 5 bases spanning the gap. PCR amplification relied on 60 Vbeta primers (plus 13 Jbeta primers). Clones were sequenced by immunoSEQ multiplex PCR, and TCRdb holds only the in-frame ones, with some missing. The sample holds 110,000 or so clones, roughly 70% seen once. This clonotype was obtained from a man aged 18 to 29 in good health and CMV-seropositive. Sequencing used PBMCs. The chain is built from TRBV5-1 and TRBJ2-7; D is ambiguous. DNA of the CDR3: TGCGCCAGCAGCTTGTCCCGCTCCTACGAGCAGTACTTC. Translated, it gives CASSLSRSYEQYF.